Listed below are T cell receptor beta chains from one sample, sequenced in a study of monozygotic twins with inflammatory bowel disease. TCRdb reprocessed the 5' RACE reads, keeping one entry per CDR3 protein, no DNA. Seen in this sample are about 210,000 distinct CDR3 sequences; the ten most common clones hold about 8%. Sequencing was performed on blood. These receptors all come from a human donor with ulcerative colitis or Crohn's disease, or a healthy co-twin of an affected twin (not recorded which). CDR3s include the opening cysteine and the closing phenylalanine or tryptophan.

j_gene: TRBJ1-2
len: 17
v_gene: TRBV6-1
CDR3aa: CASTSMGKGRVDYGYTF

j_gene: TRBJ2-7
len: 14
v_gene: TRBV20-1
CDR3aa: CSAKDREGRYEQYF

j_gene: TRBJ2-7
len: 14
v_gene: TRBV4-3
CDR3aa: CASSQDQGTYEQYF

j_gene: TRBJ2-2
len: 14
v_gene: TRBV5-1
CDR3aa: CASSFGQGTGELFF

j_gene: TRBJ2-7
len: 14
v_gene: TRBV6-5
CDR3aa: CASRSASGAYEQYF

j_gene: TRBJ2-5
len: 13
v_gene: TRBV20-1
CDR3aa: CSATDRDGETQYF

j_gene: TRBJ2-1
len: 14
v_gene: TRBV3-1
CDR3aa: CASSQWGSYNEQFF

j_gene: TRBJ1-1
len: 16
v_gene: TRBV12-3/TRBV12-4
CDR3aa: CASSRQELIPNTEAFF

j_gene: TRBJ1-1
len: 14
v_gene: TRBV6-2/TRBV6-3
CDR3aa: CASSSWDRDAEAFF

j_gene: TRBJ2-3
len: 14
v_gene: TRBV7-2
CDR3aa: CASSFDRVSDTQYF

j_gene: TRBJ2-5
len: 15
v_gene: TRBV29-1
CDR3aa: CSARGDRDGQETQYF

j_gene: TRBJ1-1
len: 17
v_gene: TRBV6-5
CDR3aa: CASTRSGTGGLNTEAFF